This T cell receptor (beta chain) was captured in a study of control samples from healthy donors and cancer patients. TCRdb's copy holds only in-frame clones and misses some; the assay was immunoSEQ multiplex PCR. The sample records roughly 200,000 clones, about 93% being singletons. The CDR3 has 13 amino acids. Unmatched junction bases numbered 1, after V lost 2 bases and J lost 5 bases. Germline loops: CDR1 MNHEY, CDR2 SMNVEV (reference sequence). The chain links TRBV27 to TRBJ2-7; TRBD1 aligns across 9 bases. The sequence came from a man aged 18 to 29 in good health. Sequencing used blood. As DNA, the CDR3 is TGTGCCAGCAGTTTAGGACAGGGGAACGAGCAGTACTTC. Protein product: CASSLGQGNEQYF.